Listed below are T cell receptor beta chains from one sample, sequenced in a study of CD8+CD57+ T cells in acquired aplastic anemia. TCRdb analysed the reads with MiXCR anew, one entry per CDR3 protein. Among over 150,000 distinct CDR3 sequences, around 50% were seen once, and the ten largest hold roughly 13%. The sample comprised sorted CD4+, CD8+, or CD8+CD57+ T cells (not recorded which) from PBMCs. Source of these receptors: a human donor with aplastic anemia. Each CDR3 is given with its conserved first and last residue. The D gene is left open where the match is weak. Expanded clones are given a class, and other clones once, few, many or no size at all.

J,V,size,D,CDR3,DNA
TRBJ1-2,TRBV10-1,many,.,CASSESRFGGYTF,TGCGCCAGCAGTGAGTCCCGGTTTGGCGGCTACACCTTC
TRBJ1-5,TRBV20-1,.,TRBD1,CSARGTVGQPQHF,TGCAGTGCTAGGGGGACAGTGGGCCAGCCCCAGCATTTT
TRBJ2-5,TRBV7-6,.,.,CASSLGPQKTQYF,TGTGCCAGCAGCTTAGGTCCGCAAAAGACCCAGTACTTC
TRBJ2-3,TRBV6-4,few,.,CASRQNTGTDTQYF,TGTGCCAGCAGGCAAAACACAGGCACAGATACGCAGTATTTT
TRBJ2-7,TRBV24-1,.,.,CVTSAGARRLHEQYF,TGTGTCACCAGTGCCGGAGCCAGGAGACTCCACGAGCAGTACTTC
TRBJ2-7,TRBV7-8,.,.,CASSLARHEQYF,TGTGCCAGCAGCTTAGCCCGACACGAGCAGTACTTC
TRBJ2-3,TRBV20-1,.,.,CSGNHGRGTDTQYF,TGCAGCGGGAACCATGGAAGAGGCACAGATACGCAGTATTTT
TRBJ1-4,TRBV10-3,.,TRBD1,CAIGSGTGNEKLFF,TGTGCCATCGGCTCCGGGACAGGGAATGAAAAACTGTTTTTT
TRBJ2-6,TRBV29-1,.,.,CSVAGDANVLTF,TGCAGCGTTGCAGGGGACGCCAACGTCCTGACTTTC
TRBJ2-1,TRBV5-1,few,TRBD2,CASSIRTSGSSNEQFF,TGCGCCAGCAGCATCAGGACTAGCGGGAGTAGTAATGAGCAGTTCTTC
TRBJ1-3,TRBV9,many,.,CASSVDIAGTTGNTIYF,TGTGCCAGCAGCGTAGACATAGCAGGGACAACTGGAAACACCATATATTTT
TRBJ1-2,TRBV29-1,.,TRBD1,CSVDPGQAGGYTF,TGCAGCGTCGACCCGGGACAGGCGGGGGGCTACACCTTC
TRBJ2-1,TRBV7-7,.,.,CASSPGGPVDEQFF,TGTGCTAGCAGCCCGGGGGGCCCCGTGGATGAGCAGTTCTTC
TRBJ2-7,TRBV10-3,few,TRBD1,CAISESRDRVSEQYF,TGTGCCATCAGTGAGTCCCGGGACAGGGTCAGCGAGCAGTACTTC
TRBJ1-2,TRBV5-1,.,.,CASSLEAGHLYGYTF,TGCGCCAGCAGCTTGGAAGCAGGGCATCTCTATGGCTACACCTTC
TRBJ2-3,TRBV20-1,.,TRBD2,CSASVDGGSSDTQYF,TGCAGTGCTAGTGTGGATGGCGGGAGTTCAGATACGCAGTATTTT
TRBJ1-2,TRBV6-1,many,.,CASTPVGGNSDYTF,TGTGCCAGCACCCCAGTGGGCGGAAACTCGGACTACACCTTC
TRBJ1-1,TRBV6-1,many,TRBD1,CASSAGQGAGRTEAFF,TGTGCCAGCAGTGCGGGACAGGGGGCAGGGCGCACTGAAGCTTTCTTT
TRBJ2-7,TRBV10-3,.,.,CAIKPGTFSYEQYF,TGTGCCATCAAGCCAGGGACGTTCTCCTACGAGCAGTACTTC
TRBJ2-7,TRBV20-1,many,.,CSARGQTYEQYF,TGCAGTGCTAGAGGTCAGACCTACGAGCAGTACTTC
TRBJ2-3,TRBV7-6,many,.,CASSLVAPSSTDTQYF,TGTGCCAGCAGCTTAGTCGCTCCCTCCTCCACAGATACGCAGTATTTT
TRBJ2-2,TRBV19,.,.,CASSISQAGRELFF,TGTGCCAGTAGTATAAGCCAAGCAGGGAGGGAGCTGTTTTTT
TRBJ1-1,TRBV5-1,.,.,CASSPGHLNTEAFF,TGCGCCAGCAGCCCAGGACACCTGAACACTGAAGCTTTCTTT
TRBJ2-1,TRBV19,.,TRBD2,CASTKAGGRNEQFF,TGTGCCAGTACCAAAGCGGGGGGCCGGAATGAGCAGTTCTTC
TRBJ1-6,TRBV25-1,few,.,CASTIGEAYNSPLHF,TGTGCCAGCACCATAGGTGAGGCGTATAATTCACCCCTCCACTTT
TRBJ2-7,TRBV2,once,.,CASSRNGGLSEQYF,TGTGCCAGCAGTCGAAACGGGGGGCTAAGCGAGCAGTACTTC
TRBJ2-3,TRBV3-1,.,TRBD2,CASSQDRGGASYF,TGTGCCAGCAGCCAAGACCGCGGGGGAGCGTCGTATTTT
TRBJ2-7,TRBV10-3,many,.,CAIRDQSGPSYEQYF,TGTGCCATCAGGGACCAATCCGGGCCCTCATACGAGCAGTACTTC
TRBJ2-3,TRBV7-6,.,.,CASSLRTRSDTQYF,TGTGCCAGCAGCTTAAGAACTAGATCAGATACGCAGTATTTT
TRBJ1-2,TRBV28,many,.,CATLLGYGYTF,TGTGCCACCCTACTCGGCTATGGCTACACCTTC
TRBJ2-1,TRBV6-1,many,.,CASSEASRLRFF,TGTGCCAGCAGTGAAGCATCACGCTTACGGTTCTTC
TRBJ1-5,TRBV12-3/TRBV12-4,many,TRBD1,CASTTTGSHQPQHF,TGTGCCAGCACCACGACAGGGTCCCATCAGCCCCAGCATTTT
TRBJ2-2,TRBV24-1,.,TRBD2,CATSDFRLGLAGTGELFF,TGTGCCACCAGTGATTTCCGGCTGGGACTAGCGGGCACCGGGGAGCTGTTTTTT
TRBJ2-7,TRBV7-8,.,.,CASSPPGEWGRVEQYF,TGTGCCAGCAGCCCGCCTGGAGAGTGGGGGCGGGTCGAGCAGTACTTC
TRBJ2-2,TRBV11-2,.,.,CASSFPRNTGELFF,TGTGCCAGCAGCTTCCCCCGAAACACCGGGGAGCTGTTTTTT
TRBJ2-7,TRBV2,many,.,CASTRDRKHEQYF,TGTGCCAGCACCCGGGACCGAAAACACGAGCAGTACTTC
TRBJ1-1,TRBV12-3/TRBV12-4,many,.,CASSLAVTEAFF,TGTGCCAGCAGTTTAGCGGTTACTGAAGCTTTCTTT
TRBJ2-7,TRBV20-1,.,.,CSASTPRGGVENEQYF,TGCAGTGCTAGTACTCCGCGAGGGGGGGTCGAGAACGAGCAGTACTTC
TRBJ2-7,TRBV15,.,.,CATSREGAGSYEQYF,TGTGCCACCAGCAGAGAGGGGGCGGGTTCCTACGAGCAGTACTTC
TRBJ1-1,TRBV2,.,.,CASSGGKGGRDTEAFF,TGTGCCAGCAGTGGCGGAAAGGGGGGGAGGGACACTGAAGCTTTCTTT
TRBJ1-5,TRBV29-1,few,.,CSVVSGNQPQHF,TGCAGCGTTGTTTCAGGCAATCAGCCCCAGCATTTT
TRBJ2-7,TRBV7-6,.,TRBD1,CASSLTLPGQAGYEQYF,TGTGCCAGCAGCTTAACCCTCCCGGGACAGGCGGGCTACGAGCAGTACTTC
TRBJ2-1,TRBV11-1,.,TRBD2,CASSLVQRGLSEQFF,TGTGCCAGCAGCTTAGTGCAGCGGGGGCTTAGTGAGCAGTTCTTC
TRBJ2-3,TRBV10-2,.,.,CASRYPGETDTQYF,TGCGCCAGCAGGTATCCGGGAGAAACAGATACGCAGTATTTT